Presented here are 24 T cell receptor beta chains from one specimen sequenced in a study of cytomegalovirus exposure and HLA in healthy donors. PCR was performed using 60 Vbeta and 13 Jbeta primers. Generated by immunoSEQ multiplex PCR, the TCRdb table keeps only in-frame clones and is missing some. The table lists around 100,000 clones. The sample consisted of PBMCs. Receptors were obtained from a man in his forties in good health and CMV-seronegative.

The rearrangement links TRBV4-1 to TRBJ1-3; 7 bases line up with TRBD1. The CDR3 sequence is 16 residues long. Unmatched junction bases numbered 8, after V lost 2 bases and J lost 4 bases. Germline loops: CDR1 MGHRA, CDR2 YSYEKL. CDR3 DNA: TGCGCCAGCAGCCAACCAGCACAGGGGCCCGGAAACACCATATATTTT. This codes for CASSQPAQGPGNTIYF.

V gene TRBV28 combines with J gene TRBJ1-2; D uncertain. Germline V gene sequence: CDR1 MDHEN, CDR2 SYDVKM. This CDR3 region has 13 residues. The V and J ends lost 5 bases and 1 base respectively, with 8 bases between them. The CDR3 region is CASSTVLNYGYTF. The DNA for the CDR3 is TGTGCCAGCAGTACGGTCCTTAACTATGGCTACACCTTC.

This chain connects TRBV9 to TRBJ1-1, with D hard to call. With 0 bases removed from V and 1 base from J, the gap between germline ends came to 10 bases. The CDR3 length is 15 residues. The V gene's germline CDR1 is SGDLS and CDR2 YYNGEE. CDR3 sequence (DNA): TGTGCCAGCAGCGTAGGAGTCGGTCCGAACACTGAAGCTTTCTTT. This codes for CASSVGVGPNTEAFF.

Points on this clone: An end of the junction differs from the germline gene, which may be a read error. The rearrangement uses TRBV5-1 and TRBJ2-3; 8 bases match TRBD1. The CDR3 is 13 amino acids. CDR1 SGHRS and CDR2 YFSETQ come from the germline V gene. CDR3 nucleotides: TGCGCCAGCACGGCAGGGGGCACAGATGCGCAGTATTTT. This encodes CASTAGGTDAQYF. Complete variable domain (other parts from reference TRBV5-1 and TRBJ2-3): KAGVTQTPRYLIKTRGQQVTLSCSPISGHRSVSWYQQTPGQGLQFLFEYFSETQRNKGNFPGRFSGRQFSNSRSEMNVSTLELGDSALYLCASTAGGTDAQYFGPGTRLTVL.

CDR3 DNA sequence: TGTGCCAGCAGTGCATCAGGGTTGGGCTACACCTTC. Translated, it gives CASSASGLGYTF. The chain joins TRBV28 to TRBJ1-2; TRBD1 is a possible D gene (5 bases). The germline V and J ends were trimmed by 5 bases and 8 bases, with 12 bases remaining between them. The CDR3 loop spans 12 amino acids. The germline CDR1 and CDR2 sequences are MDHEN and SYDVKM.

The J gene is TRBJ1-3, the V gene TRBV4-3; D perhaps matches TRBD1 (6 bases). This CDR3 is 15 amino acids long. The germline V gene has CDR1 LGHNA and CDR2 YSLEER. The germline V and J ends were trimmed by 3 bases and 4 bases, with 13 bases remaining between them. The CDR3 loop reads CASSQGTGSGNTIYF. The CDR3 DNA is TGCGCCAGCAGCCAGGGTACAGGGTCGGGAAACACCATATATTTT.

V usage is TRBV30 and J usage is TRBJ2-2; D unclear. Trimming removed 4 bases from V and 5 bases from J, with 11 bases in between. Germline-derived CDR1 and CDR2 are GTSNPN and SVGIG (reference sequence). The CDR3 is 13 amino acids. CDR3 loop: CAWTPHRTGELFF. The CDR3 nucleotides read TGTGCCTGGACCCCCCATCGGACCGGGGAGCTGTTTTTT.

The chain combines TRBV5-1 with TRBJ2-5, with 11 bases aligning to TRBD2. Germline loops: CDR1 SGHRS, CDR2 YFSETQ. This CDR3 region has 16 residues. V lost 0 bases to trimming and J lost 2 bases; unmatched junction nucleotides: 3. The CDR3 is CASSLALAGGQETQYF. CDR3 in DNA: TGCGCCAGCAGCTTGGCCTTAGCGGGGGGGCAAGAGACCCAGTACTTC.

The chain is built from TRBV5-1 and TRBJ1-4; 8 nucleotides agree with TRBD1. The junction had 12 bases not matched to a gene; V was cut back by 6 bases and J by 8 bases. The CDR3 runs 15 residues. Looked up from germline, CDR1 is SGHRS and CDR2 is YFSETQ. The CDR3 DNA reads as TGCGCCAGCACCACGAAGGGACAGGCAGGGGAAAAACTGTTTTTT. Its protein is CASTTKGQAGEKLFF.

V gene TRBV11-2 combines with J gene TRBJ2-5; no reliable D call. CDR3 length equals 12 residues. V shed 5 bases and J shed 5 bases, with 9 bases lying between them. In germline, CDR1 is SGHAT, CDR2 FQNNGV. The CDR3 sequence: CASSNDLETQYF. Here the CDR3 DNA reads TGTGCCAGCAGCAACGACTTGGAGACCCAGTACTTC.

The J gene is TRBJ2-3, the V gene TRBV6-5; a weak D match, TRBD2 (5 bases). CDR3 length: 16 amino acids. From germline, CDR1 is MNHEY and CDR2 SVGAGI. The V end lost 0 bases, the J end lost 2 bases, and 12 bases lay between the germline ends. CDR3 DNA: TGTGCCAGCAGTTACTCGATATCGGGAACCACAGATACGCAGTATTTT. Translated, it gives CASSYSISGTTDTQYF.

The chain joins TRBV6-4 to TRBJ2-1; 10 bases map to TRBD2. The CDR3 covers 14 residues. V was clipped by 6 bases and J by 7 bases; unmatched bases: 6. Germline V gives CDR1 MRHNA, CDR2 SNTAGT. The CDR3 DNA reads TGTGCCAGCAGCCAGCGGGAGGGCCTGAATGAGCAGTTCTTC. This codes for CASSQREGLNEQFF.

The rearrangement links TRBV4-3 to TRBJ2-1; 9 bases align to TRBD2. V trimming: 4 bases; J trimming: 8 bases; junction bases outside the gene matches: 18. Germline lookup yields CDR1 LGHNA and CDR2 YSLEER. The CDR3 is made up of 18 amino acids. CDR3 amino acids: CASSRNKLAGAPLDEQFF. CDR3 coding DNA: TGCGCCAGCAGCCGAAATAAGTTAGCGGGGGCTCCCCTTGATGAGCAGTTCTTC.

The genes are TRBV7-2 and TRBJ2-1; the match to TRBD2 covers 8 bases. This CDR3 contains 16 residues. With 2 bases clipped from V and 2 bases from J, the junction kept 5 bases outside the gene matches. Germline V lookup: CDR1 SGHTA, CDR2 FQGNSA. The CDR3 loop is CASSLQAGDTYNEQFF. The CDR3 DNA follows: TGTGCCAGCAGCTTACAAGCGGGGGACACCTACAATGAGCAGTTCTTC.

The CDR3, as DNA: TGTGCCACCAGCAGAGATACGGCACAGACTGGAAACACCATATATTTT. Amino acid sequence: CATSRDTAQTGNTIYF. The rearrangement uses TRBV15 and TRBJ1-3; D call uncertain. V was trimmed by 0 bases and J by 2 bases, leaving 11 bases between them. Germline CDR1 and CDR2: LNHNV and YYDKDF (reference sequence). CDR3 length: 16 amino acids. The whole variable domain, filled in from reference TRBV15 and TRBJ1-3, reads DAMVIQNPRYQVTQFGKPVTLSCSQTLNHNVMYWYQQKSSQAPKLLFHYYDKDFNNEADTPDNFQSRRPNTSFCFLDIRSPGLGDTAMYLCATSRDTAQTGNTIYFGEGSWLTVV.

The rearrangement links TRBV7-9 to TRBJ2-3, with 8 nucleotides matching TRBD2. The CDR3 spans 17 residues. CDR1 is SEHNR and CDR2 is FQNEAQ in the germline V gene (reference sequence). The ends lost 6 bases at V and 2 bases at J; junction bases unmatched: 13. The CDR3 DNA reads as TGTGCCAGCAGTAAAGATATAGCGGGGCTAACCACAGATACGCAGTATTTT. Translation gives CASSKDIAGLTTDTQYF. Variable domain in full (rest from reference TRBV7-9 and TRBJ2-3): DTGVSQNPRHKITKRGQNVTFRCDPISEHNRLYWYRQTLGQGPEFLTYFQNEAQLEKSRLLSDRFSAERPKGSFSTLEIQRTEQGDSAMYLCASSKDIAGLTTDTQYFGPGTRLTVL.

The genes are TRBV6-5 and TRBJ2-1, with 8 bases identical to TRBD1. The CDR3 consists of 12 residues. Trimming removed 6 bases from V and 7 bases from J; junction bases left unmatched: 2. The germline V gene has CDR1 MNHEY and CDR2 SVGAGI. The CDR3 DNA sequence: TGTGCCAGCAGCAGGACAGGGAATGAGCAGTTCTTC. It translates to CASSRTGNEQFF.

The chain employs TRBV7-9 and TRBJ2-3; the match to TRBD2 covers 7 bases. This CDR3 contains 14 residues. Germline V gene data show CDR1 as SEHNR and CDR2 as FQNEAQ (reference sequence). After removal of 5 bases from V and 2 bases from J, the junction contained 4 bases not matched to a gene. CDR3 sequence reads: CASSLRDYTDTQYF. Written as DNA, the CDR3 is TGTGCCAGCAGCCTCCGGGACTACACAGATACGCAGTATTTT.

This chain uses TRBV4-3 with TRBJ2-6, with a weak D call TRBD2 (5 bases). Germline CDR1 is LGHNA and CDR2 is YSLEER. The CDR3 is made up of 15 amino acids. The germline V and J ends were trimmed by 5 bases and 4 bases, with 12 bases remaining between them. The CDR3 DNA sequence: TGCGCCAGCAGCAACGAGGGCGCCGGGGCCAACGTCCTGACTTTC. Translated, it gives CASSNEGAGANVLTF.

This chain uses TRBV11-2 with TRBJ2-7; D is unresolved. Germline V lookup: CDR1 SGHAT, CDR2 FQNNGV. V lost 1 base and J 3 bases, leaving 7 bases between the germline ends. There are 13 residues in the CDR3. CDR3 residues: CASSLGSNYEQYF. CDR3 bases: TGTGCCAGCAGCTTAGGGAGTAACTACGAGCAGTACTTC.

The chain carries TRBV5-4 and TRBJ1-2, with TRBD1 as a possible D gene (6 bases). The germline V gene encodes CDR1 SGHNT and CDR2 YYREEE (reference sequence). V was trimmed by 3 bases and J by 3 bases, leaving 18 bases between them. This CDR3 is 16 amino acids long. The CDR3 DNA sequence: TGTGCCAGCAGCTCCGGACAGCAAATAAAGGACTATGGCTACACCTTC. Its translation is CASSSGQQIKDYGYTF.

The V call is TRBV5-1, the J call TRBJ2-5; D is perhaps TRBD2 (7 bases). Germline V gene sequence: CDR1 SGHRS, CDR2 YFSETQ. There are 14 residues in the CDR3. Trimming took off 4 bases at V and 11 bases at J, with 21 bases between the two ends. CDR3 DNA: TGCGCCAGCAGCCCTAGGGGGGGGGCCCTAGAGCAGTACTTC. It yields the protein CASSPRGGALEQYF.

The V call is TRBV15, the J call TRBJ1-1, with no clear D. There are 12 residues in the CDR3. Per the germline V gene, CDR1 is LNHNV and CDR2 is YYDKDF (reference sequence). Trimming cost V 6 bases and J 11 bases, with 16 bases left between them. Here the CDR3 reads CATRGSVREAFF. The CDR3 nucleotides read TGTGCCACCAGGGGTAGTGTGAGGGAGGCTTTCTTT. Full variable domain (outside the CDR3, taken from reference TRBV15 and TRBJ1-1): DAMVIQNPRYQVTQFGKPVTLSCSQTLNHNVMYWYQQKSSQAPKLLFHYYDKDFNNEADTPDNFQSRRPNTSFCFLDIRSPGLGDTAMYLCATRGSVREAFFGQGTRLTVV.

The CDR3 DNA sequence: TGCGCCAGCAGGGGCGCCGACAATTCACCCCTCCACTTT. It yields the protein CASRGADNSPLHF. This chain links TRBV5-1 with TRBJ1-6; no clear D gene. The germline V gene has CDR1 SGHRS and CDR2 YFSETQ. The V end was cut by 5 bases, the J end by 7 bases, with 10 bases between. The CDR3 length is 13 residues.